This T cell receptor beta chain appears in the sequencing data of a study of T cells in Graves' hyperthyroidism and ophthalmopathy. Regions amplified from RNA transcripts were the TCR beta CDR3 regions. RT-PCR in the first round (using the HTBI primer set) targeted the TCR CDR3. Via MiXCR, TCRdb re-called the multiplex PCR reads, giving one row per CDR3 protein. The table lists 300,000 to 400,000 distinct CDR3 sequences, roughly a fifth of them singletons. The length of the CDR3 is 14 residues. Germline-derived CDR1 and CDR2 are GTSNPN and SVGIG (reference sequence). V shed 2 bases, J shed 9 bases, and the junction held 6 bases outside the gene matches. This clonotype occurred many times. Every diagnosis used clinical symptoms, serum thyroxine and TRAb, thyroid ultrasound and orbital computed tomography.

The chain combines TRBV30 with TRBJ1-6, with 8 bases that match TRBD1. The sequenced sample was blood. The source of this sequence is a woman aged 45 to 65 with Graves' hyperthyroidism. The CDR3: CAWSWTGFGSPLHF. As DNA, the CDR3 is TGTGCCTGGAGTTGGACAGGGTTTGGTTCACCCCTCCACTTT.